Reported below is one T cell receptor (beta chain). Antigen specificity is unknown. This record comes from a study of metastatic and nonmetastatic thyroid tumors. Looking at the study overall: Peripheral blood and tumor or nodule samples from malignant and benign thyroid patients were compared. Study-wide points: Patients with malignant thyroid tumors reportedly had significantly higher TCR beta diversity than those with benign nodules, in blood and tumor.

Each patient came to thyroid surgery without any prior treatment (of any kind). Original handling: In papillary thyroid cancer, a distant-metastasis classifier was built using CDR3 differences across clinicopathological groups. TCRdb re-called clones from the PCR reads using MiXCR. The V and J calls shown here were made by TCRdb, not taken from the authors' results. This sample has over 20,000 clones, with roughly 27% found just once. This clonotype was obtained from a male donor with papillary thyroid cancer or a benign thyroid nodule (not recorded which). Some clones in this sample may be carry-over from other donors' samples. Input material: tumor tissue.

The CDR3 sequence is CSARVQGEDYNEQFF. CDR3 in DNA: TGCAGTGCTAGAGTACAGGGGGAGGACTACAATGAGCAGTTCTTC. The chain links TRBV20-1 to TRBJ2-1; 8 bases map to TRBD1. Trimming at V came to 1 base and at J to 3 bases, leaving 5 bases not matched to a gene. CDR3 length: 15 residues. The germline gives CDR1 DFQATT, CDR2 SNEGSKA (reference sequence).